The rows below give T cell receptor beta chains drawn from one sample of a study of T-cell reconstitution after alpha-beta-depleted transplantation in children. TCRdb reanalysed the PCR reads using MiXCR and keeps one entry per CDR3 protein. The sample has more than 550,000 distinct CDR3 sequences, 10% seen once. The source was PBMCs from the stem cell graft donor, collected from the stem cell graft. The receptors here all came from a human donor who donated a stem cell graft to a child with acute myeloid leukemia. CDR3s include the opening cysteine and the closing phenylalanine or tryptophan. A D gene is named only where the DNA matches it firmly. Clone size appears in some rows only: once, few, many, or a class for an expanded clone.

>TRBJ2-5|15|TRBD1|TRBV29-1|few
TGCAGCGTCCCTATTAACAGGGGGCACCAAGAGACCCAGTACTTC
CSVPINRGHQETQYF
>TRBJ2-1|16|-|TRBV9|few
TGTGCCAGCAGCGTAAGATGGGGGGCCGGTTACAATGAGCAGTTCTTC
CASSVRWGAGYNEQFF
>TRBJ1-1|9|-|TRBV5-1|-
TGCGCCAGCAGCTTGGCCAGGATGTTT
CASSLARMF
>TRBJ2-5|18|-|TRBV6-2/TRBV6-3|-
TGTGCCAGCAGTTTGTCAGGCTTCGGGACCGGCCCGCAAGAGACCCAGTACTTC
CASSLSGFGTGPQETQYF
>TRBJ1-2|16|-|TRBV20-1|many
TGCAGTGCTAGAGAGCCCTACAGGGATAAAATAAGAGGCTACACCTTC
CSAREPYRDKIRGYTF
>TRBJ2-1|12|TRBD2|TRBV29-1|-
TGCAGCGTTGCCGGGACTAGCTATGAGCAGTTCTTC
CSVAGTSYEQFF
>TRBJ2-7|15|-|TRBV27|many
TGTGCCAGCAGTTTAGGTCGACACTCATCCTACGAGCAGTACTTC
CASSLGRHSSYEQYF
>TRBJ2-2|15|-|TRBV29-1|-
TGCAGCTATCGGCTCGGGGCCACGAACACCGGGGAGCTGTTTTTT
CSYRLGATNTGELFF
>TRBJ1-4|15|-|TRBV12-3/TRBV12-4|-
TGTGCCAGCGGCCGATGGAGGGGTACTAATGAAAAACTGTTTTTT
CASGRWRGTNEKLFF
>TRBJ2-3|14|-|TRBV2|few
TGTGCCAGCGGAGAGGGCCCGAGCACAGATACGCAGTATTTT
CASGEGPSTDTQYF
>TRBJ1-3|16|-|TRBV5-1|many
TGCGCCAGCAGCTCGACCGGGACGGATCTTCTGCACACCATATATTTT
CASSSTGTDLLHTIYF
>TRBJ2-1|12|-|TRBV7-8|-
TGTGCCAGCAGCTTAGCCGGGATTGAGCAGTTCTTC
CASSLAGIEQFF
>TRBJ2-5|13|-|TRBV5-1|-
TGCGCCAGCAGCTTGGGTGAACAAGAGACCCAGTACTTC
CASSLGEQETQYF
>TRBJ2-1|16|TRBD2|TRBV20-1|-
TGCAGTGCTAGGGAACCTAGCGGTTTCTCCTACAATGAGCAGTTCTTC
CSAREPSGFSYNEQFF
>TRBJ2-1|16|-|TRBV9|many
TGTGCCAGCAGCGTAGCCCGACAGACCTCCTACAATGAGCAGTTCTTC
CASSVARQTSYNEQFF
>TRBJ2-7|16|-|TRBV4-2|many
TGTGCCAGCAGCGACGTGGCCTGGGACGGCTCCTACGAGCAGTACTTC
CASSDVAWDGSYEQYF
>TRBJ1-5|15|-|TRBV19|-
TGTGCCAGTAGTATCTCCGGAGATAGCAATCAGCCCCAGCATTTT
CASSISGDSNQPQHF
>TRBJ2-1|14|TRBD1|TRBV7-9|few
TGTGCCAGCAGCAACACGGACAGGGGCAATGAGCAGTTCTTC
CASSNTDRGNEQFF
>TRBJ2-1|15|-|TRBV29-1|few
TGCAGCCCTTGCTCTGGGGAGGGGGCTTACAATGAGCAGTTCTTC
CSPCSGEGAYNEQFF
>TRBJ1-3|16|-|TRBV7-2|few
TGTGCCAGCAGCTTAGCCGGGGGCTTTTCTGGAAACACCATATATTTT
CASSLAGGFSGNTIYF
>TRBJ2-2|17|TRBD2|TRBV7-2|-
TGTGCCAGCACCCAACGGGCTAGCGGGAGGGCATCCGGGGAGCTGTTTTTT
CASTQRASGRASGELFF
>TRBJ2-1|14|TRBD2|TRBV3-1|-
TGTGCCATTGCTAGCGGGGGGAAGGTGAGTGAGCAGTTCTTC
CAIASGGKVSEQFF
>TRBJ1-2|16|-|TRBV12-3/TRBV12-4|few
TGTGCCAGCAGTTTAGGTTCGAGGGATAGGGGTTCGAGCTACACCTTC
CASSLGSRDRGSSYTF
>TRBJ2-7|14|-|TRBV19|few
TGTGCCAGTAGTCCGACGACTAGTGGGTACGAGCAGTACTTC
CASSPTTSGYEQYF
>TRBJ2-3|17|-|TRBV3-1|many
TGTGCCAGCAGCCAAGATAGTCCCGGAGTTAGCACAGATACGCAGTATTTT
CASSQDSPGVSTDTQYF
>TRBJ1-1|15|-|TRBV7-2|-
TGTGCCAGCAGCTTAGTCTCCGGGCAATTTAGTGAAGCTTTCTTT
CASSLVSGQFSEAFF
>TRBJ2-5|15|-|TRBV10-3|many
TGTGCCATCAGTGAGATCAGGGATTACCAAGAGACCCAGTACTTC
CAISEIRDYQETQYF
>TRBJ1-5|12|-|TRBV28|-
TGTGCCAGCAGGATCCAGGGTCAGCCCCAGCATTTT
CASRIQGQPQHF
>TRBJ2-1|17|TRBD2|TRBV12-3/TRBV12-4|-
TGTGCCAGCAGTTTGGGGAGCGGGAGCTCTTCAGGAAATGAGCAGTTCTTC
CASSLGSGSSSGNEQFF
>TRBJ1-5|17|TRBD1|TRBV5-6|many
TGTGCCAGCAGCAATTACAGGGGGCCTCTCCGCAATCAGCCCCAGCATTTT
CASSNYRGPLRNQPQHF
>TRBJ2-1|13|-|TRBV25-1|few
TGTGCCAGCAGTGTCCGGGTGGGGAATGAGCAGTTCTTC
CASSVRVGNEQFF
>TRBJ2-5|16|TRBD2|TRBV3-1|many
TGTGCCAGCAGCCAATCTACTAGCGGCGGAGGGGAGACCCAGTACTTC
CASSQSTSGGGETQYF
>TRBJ2-7|14|TRBD2|TRBV3-1|few
TGTGCCAGCAGCCATAGACTAGCGGGACTCGAGCAGTACTTC
CASSHRLAGLEQYF
>TRBJ2-1|17|TRBD1|TRBV18|few
TGTGCCAGCTCACCCCAGGGACAGCAAAAGTCCTACAATGAGCAGTTCTTC
CASSPQGQQKSYNEQFF
>TRBJ2-7|15|TRBD2|TRBV4-3|many
TGCGCCAGCAGCCCTCGACTAGCGGGAGGCGACGAGCAGTACTTC
CASSPRLAGGDEQYF
>TRBJ2-1|14|TRBD2|TRBV28|-
TGTGCCAGCTTCTCGGGGACTATTAACAATGAGCAGTTCTTC
CASFSGTINNEQFF
>TRBJ2-3|14|-|TRBV5-1|few
TGCGCCAGCAGCTTGGGGACTCTGACAGATACGCAGTATTTT
CASSLGTLTDTQYF
>TRBJ2-7|15|-|TRBV20-1|many
TGCAGTGCTAGAGATATGGGGCGGGACGTGACGTCGCAGTACTTC
CSARDMGRDVTSQYF
>TRBJ2-3|18|-|TRBV28|few
TGTGCCAGCAGGCAATCCCCTTCCCGGCTGACTAGCACAGATACGCAGTATTTT
CASRQSPSRLTSTDTQYF
>TRBJ2-4|13|TRBD1|TRBV11-3|-
TGTGCCAGCAGGAACAGGGGTATGAACATTCAGTACTTC
CASRNRGMNIQYF
>TRBJ1-5|14|-|TRBV6-2/TRBV6-3|-
TGTGCCAGCAATCCCGTGGGGGGGCATCAGCCCCAGCATTTT
CASNPVGGHQPQHF
>TRBJ1-1|11|TRBD1|TRBV20-1|many
TGCAGTGATGCAGGGGGCGCGAAAGCTTTCTTT
CSDAGGAKAFF
>TRBJ2-1|16|TRBD2|TRBV4-3|-
TGCGCCAGCAGCCAAGACCCCTCAACTAGCGGCAATGAGCAGTTCTTC
CASSQDPSTSGNEQFF
>TRBJ1-5|13|TRBD1|TRBV20-1|-
TGCAGTGCTAGGGTTCCAGGGGGTCAGCCCCAGCATTTT
CSARVPGGQPQHF
>TRBJ1-5|13|-|TRBV4-3|-
TGCGCCAGCAGCCAGGTCAGGGCAGGGACCCAGCATTTT
CASSQVRAGTQHF
>TRBJ2-7|12|-|TRBV6-2/TRBV6-3|few
TGTGCCAGCAGTAACTTGGTTAACGAGCAGTACTTC
CASSNLVNEQYF
>TRBJ1-5|15|-|TRBV20-1|few
TGCAGTGCTAGAGATTGGAGGGATGGCAATCAGCCCCAGCATTTT
CSARDWRDGNQPQHF
>TRBJ2-7|14|TRBD2|TRBV20-1|many
TGCAGTGCCGCAAGGACTAGCTCGGGGAACGAGCAGTACTTC
CSAARTSSGNEQYF
>TRBJ2-5|15|-|TRBV7-9|-
TGTGCCAGCAGCTCCAACTCGGCGGCAGGGGAGACCCAGTACTTC
CASSSNSAAGETQYF
>TRBJ2-1|15|TRBD2|TRBV5-1|-
TGCGCCAGCAGCGCCACTAGCGCCCTTAAAAATGAGCAGTTCTTC
CASSATSALKNEQFF
>TRBJ2-3|13|TRBD1|TRBV29-1|many
TGCAGCGTCGGACAGGGCAGAGCAGATACGCAGTATTTT
CSVGQGRADTQYF
>TRBJ1-2|16|TRBD1|TRBV7-9|few
TGTGCCAGCAGCCGGAGACAGGGTCCCTATAACTATGGCTACACCTTC
CASSRRQGPYNYGYTF
>TRBJ2-5|14|-|TRBV5-1|-
TGCGCCAGCAGCTTGTACACGGTCGGGGAGACCCAGTACTTC
CASSLYTVGETQYF
>TRBJ2-7|14|-|TRBV28|-
TGTGCCAGCAGTCGCTCTAATGCGGGTCACGAGCAGTACTTC
CASSRSNAGHEQYF